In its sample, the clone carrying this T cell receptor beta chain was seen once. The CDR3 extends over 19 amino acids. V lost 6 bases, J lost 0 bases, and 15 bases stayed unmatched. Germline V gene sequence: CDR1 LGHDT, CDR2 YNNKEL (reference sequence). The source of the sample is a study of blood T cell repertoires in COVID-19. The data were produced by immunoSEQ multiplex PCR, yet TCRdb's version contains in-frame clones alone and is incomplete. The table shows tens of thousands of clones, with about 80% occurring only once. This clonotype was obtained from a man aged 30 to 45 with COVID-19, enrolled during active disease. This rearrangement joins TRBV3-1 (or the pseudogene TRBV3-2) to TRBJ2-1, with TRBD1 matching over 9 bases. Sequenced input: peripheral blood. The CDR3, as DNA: TGTGCCAGCAGTCGATCCGGGACAGGGATGTCGAGCTCCTACAATGAGCAGTTCTTC. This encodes CASSRSGTGMSSSYNEQFF.